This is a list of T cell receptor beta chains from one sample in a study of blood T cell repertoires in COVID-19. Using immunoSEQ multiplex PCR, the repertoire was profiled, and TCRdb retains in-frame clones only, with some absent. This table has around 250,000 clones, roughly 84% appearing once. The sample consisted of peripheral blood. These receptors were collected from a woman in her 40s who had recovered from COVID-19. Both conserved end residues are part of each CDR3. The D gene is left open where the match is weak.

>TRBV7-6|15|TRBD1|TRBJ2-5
TGTGCCAGCAGCGGGGGGACAGGGGTGAGGGAGACCCAGTACTTC
CASSGGTGVRETQYF
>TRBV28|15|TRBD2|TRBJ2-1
TGTGCCAGCAGTTTAAAGGTGTTCAGCGGGGGCGAGCAGTTCTTC
CASSLKVFSGGEQFF
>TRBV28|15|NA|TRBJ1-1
TGTGCCAGCAGACGGGGCTCGGGGGGCAACACTGAAGCTTTCTTT
CASRRGSGGNTEAFF
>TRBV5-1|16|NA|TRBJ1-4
TGCGCCAGCAGCCACGGCCGGCAGGGTGGTGATGAAAAACTGTTTTTT
CASSHGRQGGDEKLFF
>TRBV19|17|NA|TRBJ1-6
TGTGCCAGTAGTAGCCCGGGGGGCAGCTCCTATAATTCACCCCTCCACTTT
CASSSPGGSSYNSPLHF
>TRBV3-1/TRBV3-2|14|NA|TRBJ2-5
TGTGCCAGCAGCCAAGATCGCCGGGGAGAGACCCAGTACTTC
CASSQDRRGETQYF
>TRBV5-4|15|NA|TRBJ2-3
TGTGCCAGCAGCGGGAGGTCCGGGGGAGGAGATACGCAGTATTTT
CASSGRSGGGDTQYF
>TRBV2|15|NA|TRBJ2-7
TGTGCCAGCAGTGAACCGGACAGAAATACCTACGAGCAGTACTTC
CASSEPDRNTYEQYF
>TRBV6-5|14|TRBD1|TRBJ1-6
TGTGCCAGCAGTCCACAGGGGGGGGAATCACCCCTCCACTTT
CASSPQGGESPLHF
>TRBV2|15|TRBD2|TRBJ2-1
TGTGCCAGCAGTCAGCGGGGGTCCCTGGGGAATGAGCAGTTCTTC
CASSQRGSLGNEQFF
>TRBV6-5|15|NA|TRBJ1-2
TGTGCCGCGCGAACTCAGGGTTTGGATAACTATGGCTACACCTTC
CAARTQGLDNYGYTF
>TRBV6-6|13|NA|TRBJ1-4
TGTGCCAGCAGTTTGCAGGTTAATGAAAAACTGTTTTTT
CASSLQVNEKLFF
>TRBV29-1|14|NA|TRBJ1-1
TGCAGCGCCCAGGGGTCGGGGAGGGACACTGAAGCTTTCTTT
CSAQGSGRDTEAFF
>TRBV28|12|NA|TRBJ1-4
TGTGCCAGCACTCAGGGTCCTGAAAAACTGTTTTTT
CASTQGPEKLFF
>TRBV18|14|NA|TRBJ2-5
TGTGCCAGCCAAGGGCAGGGTCTTCAGGAGACCCAGTACTTC
CASQGQGLQETQYF
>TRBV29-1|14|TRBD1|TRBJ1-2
TGCAGCGTTGAAGATTTTGGGACAGGGTCCGGCTACACCTTC
CSVEDFGTGSGYTF
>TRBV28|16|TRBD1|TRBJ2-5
TGTGCCAGCAGTACCCCTCACCGACAGGGCCAAGAGACCCAGTACTTC
CASSTPHRQGQETQYF
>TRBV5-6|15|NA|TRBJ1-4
TGTGCCAGCAGCGTCGCGGGGCTCGGAAATGAAAAACTGTTTTTT
CASSVAGLGNEKLFF
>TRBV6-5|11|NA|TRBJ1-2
TGTGCCAGCAGTTACGGTGGCGGCTACACCTTC
CASSYGGGYTF
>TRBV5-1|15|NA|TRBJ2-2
TGCGCCAGCAGCTTTGGAGCAGGGGACACCGGGGAGCTGTTTTTT
CASSFGAGDTGELFF